The 28 T cell receptor beta chains below come from one sample, sequenced in a study of OX40 agonist ivuxolimab in advanced cancers. Assay used: immunoSEQ multiplex PCR; TCRdb lists only in-frame clones, some missing. The table records about 20,000 clones, around 82% of them present only once. The sample here was CD4+ or CD8+ T cells sorted from blood, taken in a trial of the OX40 agonist ivuxolimab. These receptors originate from an adult with an advanced solid tumor such as melanoma, head and neck, liver or kidney cancer.

The V gene is TRBV28, the J gene TRBJ1-5; possibly TRBD1 for D (6 bases). Trimming removed 10 bases at V and 4 bases at J, with 20 bases between. There are 15 residues in the CDR3. Germline lookup yields CDR1 MDHEN and CDR2 SYDVKM. In DNA form, the CDR3 reads TGTGCCATCCTCGGGGGGCAGGGACGGAATCAGCCCCAGCATTTT. It yields the protein CAILGGQGRNQPQHF.

This clone is termed medium-sized. The rearrangement links TRBV11-2 to TRBJ2-7; 7 positions agree with TRBD2. This CDR3 is built from 15 residues. From germline, CDR1 is SGHAT and CDR2 FQNNGV. V gave up 6 bases and J gave up 2 bases; unmatched junction bases: 10. CDR3 sequence reads: CASSRVAGPTYEQYF. CDR3 in DNA: TGTGCCAGCAGTAGAGTAGCGGGCCCGACCTACGAGCAGTACTTC.

This chain links TRBV11-2 with TRBJ2-3; D gene ambiguous. V gave up 3 bases and J gave up 2 bases, with 0 bases separating them. Germline CDR1 reads SGHAT; CDR2 reads FQNNGV. The CDR3 length is 11 residues. CDR3 sequence: CASSFTDTQYF. The CDR3 DNA is TGTGCCAGCAGCTTCACAGATACGCAGTATTTT.

This clone occurred a few times. The chain has TRBV12-1 and TRBJ1-4. TRBV12-1 is annotated as a pseudogene. This CDR3 has 16 amino acids. The CDR3 nucleotides are TGTGCCAGCAGCTCTTCACGAGGGGGAGGCGATGAAAAACTGTTTTTT. This sequence encodes CASSSSRGGGDEKLFF.

The gene calls are TRBV27 and TRBJ2-7, with D maybe TRBD2 (6 bases). Germline assignment: CDR1 MNHEY and CDR2 SMNVEV (reference sequence). Trimming left V 6 bases short and J 3 bases short, with 18 bases between. This CDR3 contains 15 residues. The DNA of the CDR3 is TGTGCCAGCAGCCCGGCGGCTAGCGATAACTACGAGCAGTACTTC. Translation gives CASSPAASDNYEQYF.

The J gene is TRBJ2-7, the V gene TRBV7-9; the D gene is possibly TRBD2 (7 bases). Germline assignment: CDR1 SEHNR and CDR2 FQNEAQ (reference sequence). The CDR3 covers 17 residues. Trimming stripped 1 base from V and 0 bases from J, with 16 bases between. CDR3 region: CASSLGGGSLYSYEQYF. DNA for the CDR3: TGTGCCAGCAGCTTAGGGGGGGGCAGCCTCTACTCCTACGAGCAGTACTTC.

This chain uses TRBV27 with TRBJ1-1; D perhaps matches TRBD1 (5 bases). V was shortened by 7 bases and J by 1 base, with 13 bases between the two germline ends. Germline CDR1 and CDR2: MNHEY and SMNVEV (reference sequence). The length of the CDR3 is 14 residues. The DNA for the CDR3 is TGTGCCAGCAACCCACTTACAGGGAACACTGAAGCTTTCTTT. This encodes CASNPLTGNTEAFF.

The V and J genes are TRBV11-2 and TRBJ2-1; D is unresolved. The CDR3 loop spans 13 amino acids. Trimming stripped 5 bases from V and 8 bases from J, with 13 bases between. Germline V gene lookup returns CDR1 SGHAT and CDR2 FQNNGV. The CDR3 here is CASSPGGGDEQFF. CDR3 nucleotides: TGTGCCAGCAGCCCAGGCGGCGGCGATGAGCAGTTCTTC.

This chain links TRBV2 with TRBJ2-7; D ambiguous. CDR3 length: 13 residues. Germline CDR1 is SNHLY and CDR2 is FYNNEI. Between the trimmed V and J ends, which lost 3 bases and 1 base, there was a span of 7 bases. The CDR3 is CASSDGSSYEQYF. The CDR3 DNA follows: TGTGCCAGCAGTGACGGCAGTTCCTACGAGCAGTACTTC.

J is TRBJ2-1 and V is TRBV28, with 11 bases that match TRBD2. The J segment lost 9 bases and the V segment lost 1 base, leaving 8 bases of the junction unmatched. Germline V gives CDR1 MDHEN, CDR2 SYDVKM. The CDR3 runs 16 residues. The CDR3: CASSLSPSGGLGEQFF. The DNA of the CDR3 is TGTGCCAGCAGTTTATCGCCTAGCGGGGGGCTCGGTGAGCAGTTCTTC. The entire variable domain, with the rest obtained from reference TRBV28 and TRBJ2-1, is as follows: DVKVTQSSRYLVKRTGEKVFLECVQDMDHENMFWYRQDPGLGLRLIYFSYDVKMKEKGDIPEGYSVSREKKERFSLILESASTNQTSMYLCASSLSPSGGLGEQFFGPGTRLTVL.

The chain is built from TRBV5-1 and TRBJ1-5; D remains unclear. V lost 0 bases and J 1 base, leaving 11 bases between the germline ends. The CDR3 runs 16 residues. Germline V gene sequence: CDR1 SGHRS, CDR2 YFSETQ. The chain's CDR3 is CASSLGDTRSNQPQHF. In nucleotides, the CDR3 is TGCGCCAGCAGCTTGGGAGACACCCGGAGCAATCAGCCCCAGCATTTT.

The V call is TRBV19, the J call TRBJ2-2; D ambiguous. The germline V gene has CDR1 LNHDA and CDR2 SQIVND (reference sequence). V lost 1 base, J lost 5 bases, and 8 bases lay in between. The CDR3 contains 14 residues. CDR3 amino acids: CASSIAGETGELFF. In DNA, the CDR3 is TGTGCCAGTAGTATAGCCGGTGAGACCGGGGAGCTGTTTTTT.

The CDR3 protein is CASSLLAFSYEQYF. The CDR3 DNA reads as TGTGCCAGCAGCCTACTAGCGTTTTCCTACGAGCAGTACTTC. This rearrangement joins TRBV7-8 to TRBJ2-7; 7 bases align to TRBD2. The CDR3 has 14 residues. With V trimmed by 5 bases and J by 1 base, 5 bases remained unmatched. Germline CDR1 and CDR2: SGHVS and FQNEAQ.

This clone was counted only a few times. The chain employs TRBV9 and TRBJ2-5; weak D call: TRBD2 (6 bases). V was cut by 6 bases and J by 2 bases, with 8 bases left in between. Germline V gene sequence: CDR1 SGDLS, CDR2 YYNGEE. The CDR3 contains 12 residues. The CDR3 here is CASTGTQETQYF. The CDR3 DNA reads as TGTGCCAGCACCGGGACTCAAGAGACCCAGTACTTC.

The V and J genes are TRBV29-1 and TRBJ1-1; TRBD1 is a possible D gene (6 bases). CDR3 length: 15 amino acids. The ends were cut back, 3 bases at V and 2 bases at J, with 16 bases in the middle. The germline V gene has CDR1 SQVTM and CDR2 ANQGSEA. CDR3 region: CSVDKNWGANTEAFF. CDR3 sequence (DNA): TGCAGCGTTGATAAAAATTGGGGGGCTAACACTGAAGCTTTCTTT.

This clone has just a few counts. V and J are TRBV4-1 and TRBJ1-1; TRBD1 matches at 9 bases. This CDR3 is 15 amino acids long. The V and J ends lost 5 bases and 1 base, in that order; junction bases with no gene match: 5. Germline-derived CDR1 and CDR2 are MGHRA and YSYEKL. CDR3 protein: CASSVRDRENTEAFF. The CDR3, as DNA: TGCGCCAGCAGCGTCCGGGACAGGGAGAACACTGAAGCTTTCTTT.

The chain joins TRBV27 to TRBJ1-1, with D uncertain. Trimming took 5 bases from V and 0 from J, leaving 7 bases between them. CDR1 and CDR2 from the germline V gene are MNHEY and SMNVEV (reference sequence). The CDR3 length is 13 residues. CDR3 sequence reads: CASSLSMNTEAFF. The DNA of the CDR3 is TGTGCCAGCAGTCTCAGTATGAACACTGAAGCTTTCTTT.

The chain carries TRBV7-9 and TRBJ2-5; weak D call: TRBD2 (5 bases). V gave up 1 base and J gave up 2 bases, with 11 bases separating them. The CDR3 has 15 residues. Germline CDR1 is SEHNR and CDR2 is FQNEAQ (reference sequence). The CDR3 DNA sequence: TGTGCCAGCAGCTTAGGAGGGTCTCTTCAAGAGACCCAGTACTTC. This translates into CASSLGGSLQETQYF.

V usage is TRBV29-1 and J usage is TRBJ1-1, with 10 bases matching TRBD1. Germline trimming cut 1 base from V and 2 bases from J; bases unmatched to any gene: 10. Germline V gives CDR1 SQVTM, CDR2 ANQGSEA. There are 17 residues in the CDR3. DNA of the CDR3: TGCAGCGTTGAAGCCCGGGGAGGGACAGGGGCAAACACTGAAGCTTTCTTT. Translating gives CSVEARGGTGANTEAFF.

The chain couples TRBV28 to TRBJ2-7; the D gene is possibly TRBD1 (5 bases). Deletions cut 3 bases from V and 6 bases from J, with 12 bases between. The germline CDR1 and CDR2 sequences are MDHEN and SYDVKM. This CDR3 spans 13 amino acids. The CDR3 spells CASSFRVPSEQYF. The CDR3 coding sequence is TGTGCCAGCAGTTTCAGGGTACCATCCGAGCAGTACTTC.

The chain has TRBV10-1 and TRBJ2-1, with 8 bases aligning to TRBD2. CDR1 and CDR2 from the germline V gene are WNHNN and SYGVQD (reference sequence). V lost 1 base, J lost 8 bases, and 7 bases stayed unmatched. The CDR3 covers 15 residues. The CDR3 loop is CASSELTGGPDEQFF. The CDR3 bases are TGCGCCAGCAGTGAGTTGACGGGGGGGCCGGATGAGCAGTTCTTC.

V is TRBV9 and J is TRBJ1-2; 7 nucleotides align to TRBD1. The CDR3 has 16 amino acids. Germline CDR1 reads SGDLS; CDR2 reads YYNGEE. The ends lost 0 bases at V and 3 bases at J; junction bases unmatched: 8. In DNA form, the CDR3 reads TGTGCCAGCAGCGTAGCAGGGGGTCGTGGGGACTATGGCTACACCTTC. Translation: CASSVAGGRGDYGYTF.

The chain employs TRBV5-1 and TRBJ2-3; D is unclear. The CDR3 length is 16 residues. V gave up 0 bases and J gave up 2 bases, with 13 bases separating them. Per germline, CDR1 SGHRS and CDR2 YFSETQ. Here the CDR3 reads CASSLDFSPPTDTQYF. The DNA of the CDR3 is TGCGCCAGCAGCTTGGATTTCAGTCCACCCACAGATACGCAGTATTTT.

The genes are TRBV28 and TRBJ1-6; 9 bases align to TRBD1. The CDR3 contains 17 residues. Germline loops: CDR1 MDHEN, CDR2 SYDVKM. V dropped 6 bases and J dropped 3; count of bases not matched to a gene: 9. CDR3 sequence reads: CASRSGQGSHYNSPLHF. In DNA, the CDR3 is TGTGCCAGCAGATCGGGACAGGGCAGTCACTATAATTCACCCCTCCACTTT. The whole variable domain, remainder taken from reference TRBV28 and TRBJ1-6, is DVKVTQSSRYLVKRTGEKVFLECVQDMDHENMFWYRQDPGLGLRLIYFSYDVKMKEKGDIPEGYSVSREKKERFSLILESASTNQTSMYLCASRSGQGSHYNSPLHFGNGTRLTVT.

The chain has TRBV29-1 and TRBJ2-3, with 8 bases that match TRBD1. The CDR3 consists of 15 residues. Germline V gene lookup returns CDR1 SQVTM and CDR2 ANQGSEA. J gave up 5 bases and V 6 bases, and 13 bases lay outside the gene matches. CDR3 region: CSVIGTGGGKDTQYF. The CDR3 region has the DNA TGCAGCGTCATAGGGACAGGCGGCGGGAAAGATACGCAGTATTTT.

The chain links TRBV7-9 to TRBJ1-1; the D is unclear. V lost 0 bases and J 6 bases, leaving 14 bases between the germline ends. Germline V gene lookup returns CDR1 SEHNR and CDR2 FQNEAQ (reference sequence). CDR3 length: 15 residues. The DNA for the CDR3 is TGTGCCAGCAGCTTAGCGGAAACAAGAGGGCCTGAAGCTTTCTTT. Its protein is CASSLAETRGPEAFF.

The chain joins TRBV11-2 to TRBJ2-5, with TRBD2 matching over 10 bases. The V gene's germline CDR1 is SGHAT and CDR2 FQNNGV. Unmatched junction bases numbered 6, after V lost 4 bases and J lost 1 base. The CDR3 consists of 16 residues. In DNA, the CDR3 is TGTGCCAGCAGCTCCCGGACTAGCGGTAGCCAAGAGACCCAGTACTTC. This codes for CASSSRTSGSQETQYF. The full variable domain, rest sourced from reference TRBV11-2 and TRBJ2-5, is EAGVAQSPRYKIIEKRQSVAFWCNPISGHATLYWYQQILGQGPKLLIQFQNNGVVDDSQLPKDRFSAERLKGVDSTLKIQPAKLEDSAVYLCASSSRTSGSQETQYFGPGTRLLVL.

This clone was detected only once. The CDR3 is CASSPRVEAFF. CDR3 nucleotides: TGTGCCAGCAGCCCGAGGGTGGAAGCTTTCTTT. The chain employs TRBV5-8 and TRBJ1-1; D is undetermined. CDR1 and CDR2 from the germline V gene are SGHTS and YDEGEE. Between the trimmed V and J ends, which lost 4 bases and 8 bases, there was a span of 9 bases. CDR3 length: 11 residues.